The text below deals with one T cell receptor beta chain. What it recognizes is unknown. The sample belongs to a study of cytomegalovirus exposure and HLA in healthy donors. Whole-study results and caveats: Later analysis identified about 18,000 TCR beta sequences associated with HLA alleles, using a false discovery rate threshold of 0.05. In vitro confirmation showed a few CMV-associated chains to be CMV antigen specific.

PCR involved 60 Vbeta and 13 Jbeta primers. Using immunoSEQ multiplex PCR, the repertoire was profiled, and TCRdb retains in-frame clones only, with some absent. The data hold some 180,000 clones, with over 65% observed a single time. Germline V gives CDR1 MNHEY, CDR2 SVGAGI. CDR3 size: 14 residues. V was cut by 2 bases and J by 4 bases, with 11 bases left in between. The rearrangement uses TRBV6-5 and TRBJ1-1, with D possibly TRBD1 on 5 matching bases. The source of this sequence is a woman between 55 and 75 years old in good health and CMV-seropositive. Sequences were obtained from PBMCs. The CDR3 nucleotides are TGTGCCAGCAGTTACAGGGGCGAGCTCACTGAAGCTTTCTTT. It specifies CASSYRGELTEAFF.